These 26 T cell receptor beta chains were all obtained from the same sample, sequenced in a study of T cells after yellow fever vaccination. TCRdb reanalysed the 5' RACE reads using MiXCR and keeps one entry per CDR3 protein. The repertoire holds 200,000 to 300,000 distinct CDR3 sequences, with over 10% as singletons. Sequenced material: CD4+ T cells sorted from PBMCs, taken 45 days after the yellow fever booster vaccination. These receptors all come from a man between 25 and 39 years old who received the YFV17D yellow fever vaccine.

The chain couples TRBV5-1 to TRBJ1-1; 8 bases align to TRBD1. The V gene end was trimmed by 4 bases and the J gene end by 1 base; junction bases not matched to a gene: 3. The CDR3 has 14 residues. Germline CDR1 is SGHRS and CDR2 is YFSETQ. The CDR3 bases are TGCGCCAGCAGCATCGGACAGGGGAACACTGAAGCTTTCTTT. Translating it yields CASSIGQGNTEAFF.

Only a few counts were recorded for this clonotype. The chain uses TRBV28 and TRBJ1-2; 8 bases match TRBD1. The CDR3 is made up of 18 amino acids. V was pared by 5 bases and J by 4 bases, with 18 bases of the junction left unmatched. Germline CDR1 reads MDHEN; CDR2 reads SYDVKM. The CDR3, as DNA: TGTGCCAGCAGTGGAGAATCAGGACAGGGCCCGGGCGGCTATGGCTACACCTTC. Its translation is CASSGESGQGPGGYGYTF.

This sequence joins TRBV7-2 and TRBJ2-6, with 7 bases matching TRBD1. The junction had 3 bases not matched to a gene; V was cut back by 1 base and J by 3 bases. The CDR3 spans 16 residues. CDR1 is SGHTA, CDR2 FQGNSA, per germline. The CDR3 DNA is TGTGCCAGCAGCTTAGGAGGGGGCATTGGGGCCAACGTCCTGACTTTC. Its translation: CASSLGGGIGANVLTF.

This chain joins TRBV5-5 and TRBJ2-7, with D uncertain. This CDR3 is built from 13 residues. In germline, CDR1 is SGHKS, CDR2 YYEKEE (reference sequence). Trimming removed 1 base from V and 5 bases from J, with 10 bases in between. The CDR3 loop reads CASSLIGEDEQYF. CDR3 sequence (DNA): TGTGCCAGCAGCTTGATAGGAGAGGACGAGCAGTACTTC.

The V call is TRBV7-2, the J call TRBJ1-5; D gene unclear. This CDR3 has 13 residues. The V end lost 3 bases, the J end lost 4 bases, and 7 bases lay between the germline ends. Looked up from germline, CDR1 is SGHTA and CDR2 is FQGNSA. The CDR3 spells CASSLQENQPQHF. As DNA, the CDR3 is TGTGCCAGCAGCTTGCAGGAGAATCAGCCCCAGCATTTT.

This clonotype showed up just a few times. The chain uses TRBV20-1 and TRBJ1-2; 7 bases are shared with TRBD1. There are 13 residues in the CDR3. Germline CDR1 reads DFQATT; CDR2 reads SNEGSKA (reference sequence). The CDR3 DNA reads as TGCGGACTAAAGACAGGGACGAACTATGGCTACACCTTC. Translated: CGLKTGTNYGYTF.

This clonotype was seen only a few times. The rearrangement joins TRBV11-1 to TRBJ1-5; the D gene is possibly TRBD1 (6 bases). V was cut by 5 bases and J by 7 bases, with 27 bases left in between. Germline values: CDR1 SGHAT, CDR2 FQDESV (reference sequence). This CDR3 spans 18 amino acids. CDR3 in amino acids: CASSPNGTSLYSAQPQHF. The CDR3 DNA is TGTGCCAGCAGCCCAAACGGGACAAGCCTTTATAGTGCCCAGCCCCAGCATTTT.

V usage is TRBV12-3 or TRBV12-4 and J usage is TRBJ1-4, with 7 bases aligning to TRBD1. The CDR3 totals 14 residues. V trimming: 4 bases; J trimming: 4 bases; junction bases outside the gene matches: 3. The CDR3 reads CASSYRQGNEKLFF. The CDR3 DNA reads TGTGCCAGCAGTTATAGACAGGGTAATGAAAAACTGTTTTTT.

This clonotype was counted between two and nine times. This chain uses TRBV7-2 with TRBJ2-3; TRBD2 might be the D (7 bases). Germline V gives CDR1 SGHTA, CDR2 FQGNSA. Between the trimmed V and J ends, which lost 1 base and 3 bases, there was a span of 14 bases. CDR3 length: 16 amino acids. CDR3 sequence reads: CASSLVGGAGTDTQYF. The CDR3 coding sequence is TGTGCCAGCAGCTTAGTTGGGGGGGCGGGGACAGATACGCAGTATTTT.

The genes are TRBV7-8 and TRBJ1-5; D may be TRBD1 (6 bases). Germline V gives CDR1 SGHVS, CDR2 FQNEAQ. The CDR3 sequence is 17 residues long. Trimming left V 0 bases short and J 6 bases short, with 18 bases between. The CDR3, as DNA: TGTGCCAGCAGCTTAGCGTCAGGGGCAGGAAGGGGTCAGCCCCAGCATTTT. Translated: CASSLASGAGRGQPQHF.

J is TRBJ2-7 and V is TRBV7-9; 7 positions match TRBD1. The CDR3 loop spans 14 amino acids. V was clipped by 6 bases and J by 6 bases; unmatched bases: 11. Germline CDR1 reads SEHNR; CDR2 reads FQNEAQ (reference sequence). The CDR3 region is CASRNVKGAGEQYF. The CDR3 nucleotides are TGTGCCAGCAGAAACGTGAAGGGGGCTGGCGAGCAGTACTTC.

This clonotype was observed a few times. The chain couples TRBV15 to TRBJ2-1; D might be TRBD1 (6 bases). CDR3 length: 15 amino acids. With 1 base removed from V and 5 bases from J, the gap between germline ends came to 12 bases. Looked up from germline, CDR1 is LNHNV and CDR2 is YYDKDF (reference sequence). The CDR3, as DNA: TGTGCCACCAGCAGAGGAGACAGGACCCACAATGAGCAGTTCTTC. It yields the protein CATSRGDRTHNEQFF.

In this sample, this clonotype turned up a few times. This rearrangement joins TRBV5-1 to TRBJ2-1; D is unclear. Germline values: CDR1 SGHRS, CDR2 YFSETQ. The CDR3 contains 14 residues. Trimming cost V 6 bases and J 3 bases, with 13 bases left between them. The CDR3 spells CASTRVPSYNEQFF. The CDR3 DNA reads as TGCGCCAGCACCCGGGTCCCAAGCTACAATGAGCAGTTCTTC. Full variable domain (rest looked up from reference TRBV5-1 and TRBJ2-1): KAGVTQTPRYLIKTRGQQVTLSCSPISGHRSVSWYQQTPGQGLQFLFEYFSETQRNKGNFPGRFSGRQFSNSRSEMNVSTLELGDSALYLCASTRVPSYNEQFFGPGTRLTVL.

V usage is TRBV7-2 and J usage is TRBJ2-7, with D uncertain. CDR3 size: 12 residues. The V gene lost 6 bases and the J gene lost 8 bases, with 14 bases spanning the gap. CDR1 and CDR2 (germline): SGHTA, FQGNSA. For the CDR3, the DNA is TGTGCCAGCAGTTCGGACGGCGGCAAGCAGTACTTC. This encodes CASSSDGGKQYF.

The chain combines TRBV20-1 with TRBJ1-2; perhaps TRBD1 as D (6 bases). V shed 5 bases and J shed 5 bases, with 12 bases lying between them. The CDR3 extends over 12 amino acids. Germline CDR1 DFQATT, CDR2 SNEGSKA (reference sequence). In nucleotides, the CDR3 is TGCAGTGCTGAGACAGGTTTATATGGCTACACCTTC. Residues: CSAETGLYGYTF.

This chain connects TRBV5-1 to TRBJ2-1; TRBD2 aligns across 9 bases. The V segment lost 0 bases and the J segment 9 bases; nucleotides outside the gene matches: 19. The CDR3 has 19 amino acids. Looked up from germline, CDR1 is SGHRS and CDR2 is YFSETQ. Here the CDR3 reads CASSLAGIQVAGDQGEQFF. Written as DNA, the CDR3 is TGCGCCAGCAGCTTGGCAGGAATTCAAGTAGCGGGAGATCAGGGTGAGCAGTTCTTC.

This clonotype has only a few counts. The chain links TRBV5-1 to TRBJ2-1, with 7 bases identical to TRBD2. CDR3 length equals 14 residues. Losses at the gene ends were 4 bases for V and 10 bases for J; bases not matched to a gene: 11. CDR1 and CDR2 (germline): SGHRS, YFSETQ. CDR3 DNA sequence: TGCGCCAGCAGCCCTGGGACTACCGCCAGCGAGCAGTTCTTC. Its protein is CASSPGTTASEQFF. The full variable domain, in which reference TRBV5-1 and TRBJ2-1 provide the parts outside the CDR3, is KAGVTQTPRYLIKTRGQQVTLSCSPISGHRSVSWYQQTPGQGLQFLFEYFSETQRNKGNFPGRFSGRQFSNSRSEMNVSTLELGDSALYLCASSPGTTASEQFFGPGTRLTVL.

This clonotype was counted ten times or more. The V and J genes are TRBV20-1 and TRBJ2-3; 12 positions match TRBD2. CDR1 DFQATT and CDR2 SNEGSKA come from the germline V gene (reference sequence). CDR3 length equals 18 residues. With V trimmed by 1 base and J by 0 bases, 8 bases remained unmatched. The CDR3 DNA sequence: TGCAGTGCTAGAGTAGAGACTAGCGGGAGCATGAGCACAGATACGCAGTATTTT. As protein: CSARVETSGSMSTDTQYF.

A few counts support this clonotype. V usage is TRBV20-1 and J usage is TRBJ2-1; maybe TRBD1 (6 bases). V shed 4 bases and J shed 2 bases, with 15 bases lying between them. Per the germline V gene, CDR1 is DFQATT and CDR2 is SNEGSKA (reference sequence). CDR3 size: 15 residues. CDR3 protein: CSANKGHATYNEQFF. The DNA for the CDR3 is TGCAGTGCTAATAAGGGACACGCTACCTACAATGAGCAGTTCTTC.

This clonotype appeared a few times. The V gene is TRBV12-3 or TRBV12-4, the J gene TRBJ2-1, with 7 bases lining up with TRBD1. V was clipped by 6 bases and J by 2 bases; unmatched bases: 7. The CDR3 totals 15 residues. The CDR3 region has the DNA TGTGCCAGCAGCCGGAGACAGGGTGCCTACAATGAGCAGTTCTTC. Protein sequence: CASSRRQGAYNEQFF.

In this sample, this clonotype turned up a few times. This chain joins TRBV20-1 and TRBJ1-1; no firm D call. This CDR3 region has 12 residues. V lost 7 bases and J 9 bases, leaving 18 bases between the germline ends. In germline, CDR1 is DFQATT, CDR2 SNEGSKA (reference sequence). The CDR3, as DNA: TGCAGTGTGAGGGAGGTAAGGGTGAAAGCTTTCTTT. This codes for CSVREVRVKAFF.

This clonotype showed up just a few times. The V call is TRBV5-5, the J call TRBJ2-3, with D unresolved. Between the trimmed V and J ends, which lost 5 bases and 5 bases, there was a span of 15 bases. Germline V gives CDR1 SGHKS, CDR2 YYEKEE (reference sequence). The CDR3 totals 14 residues. CDR3 DNA sequence: TGTGCCAGCAGTACCCTTAACTCAGGAGATACGCAGTATTTT. Translation: CASSTLNSGDTQYF.

The sample holds a few counts of this clonotype. The rearrangement links TRBV24-1 to TRBJ2-3; D perhaps matches TRBD2 (6 bases). Trimming left V 12 bases short and J 6 bases short, with 12 bases between. The germline gives CDR1 KGHDR, CDR2 SFDVKD. The CDR3 contains 11 residues. CDR3: CASAGGDTQYF. Here the CDR3 DNA reads TGTGCCTCGGCCGGGGGTGATACGCAGTATTTT.

This clonotype was counted between two and nine times. This chain joins TRBV10-2 and TRBJ2-5; D is possibly TRBD1 (5 bases). Trimming took off 4 bases at V and 4 bases at J, with 10 bases between the two ends. The CDR3 is made up of 13 amino acids. Germline V gene lookup returns CDR1 WSHSY and CDR2 SAAADI. The CDR3 protein is CASSASTGETQYF. The CDR3 coding sequence is TGCGCCAGCAGTGCATCTACAGGAGAGACCCAGTACTTC.

The chain links TRBV4-3 to TRBJ1-6; unclear D gene. The V end was cut by 2 bases, the J end by 7 bases, with 6 bases between. The CDR3 covers 13 residues. Germline CDR1 reads LGHNA; CDR2 reads YSLEER. The CDR3 spells CASSQNKNSPLHF. CDR3 coding DNA: TGCGCCAGCAGCCAAAACAAGAATTCACCCCTCCACTTT.

This chain joins TRBV20-1 and TRBJ2-1; D possibly uses TRBD1 or TRBD2 (6 bases each). CDR3 length: 15 amino acids. V was clipped by 3 bases and J by 2 bases, with 14 bases between them. Germline CDR1 DFQATT, CDR2 SNEGSKA (reference sequence). The CDR3 sequence: CSASVSGGPYNEQFF. In DNA form, the CDR3 reads TGCAGTGCTAGTGTATCTGGGGGGCCCTACAATGAGCAGTTCTTC.